This TCR beta chain was obtained from a study of T cells in Graves' hyperthyroidism and ophthalmopathy (dated by TCRdb to the late 2010s). About the study as a whole: A discovery cohort of about a hundred patients, about 40 with Graves' ophthalmopathy and over 55 with stable Graves' hyperthyroidism, was used to find distinguishing TCR V-J signatures. An independent validation cohort of 18 to 20 hyperthyroidism patients and more than 15 patients who later progressed to ophthalmopathy tested prospective prediction of ophthalmopathy. For training and testing, the 100 or so patients in the discovery cohort were randomly divided in a 7:3 ratio. In addition, the study compared T-cell repertoires in thyroid tissue and in blood from over 5 Graves' hyperthyroidism patients. Once sampling was done, hyperthyroidism patients were given methimazole at a starting dose of 30 mg daily, whereas ophthalmopathy patients were given high-dose intravenous methylprednisolone. The paper reports TCR Vbeta CDR3 sequencing of some 140 peripheral blood samples: approximately 41 ophthalmopathy, fewer than 85 hyperthyroidism and 17 progressor patients. The paper as a whole reports these results and caveats: No statistical method was used to set the sample size in advance, and investigators knew the group allocation. In validation, the model predicted progression to ophthalmopathy a median of around 6.5 months before onset, with over 60% sensitivity and 72.22% specificity. Most expanded thyroid clonotypes (frequency above 0.001) were also detected in blood, a finding suggesting that blood repertoires may reflect thyroid immune responses. A 13 V-J signature model separated ophthalmopathy from stable hyperthyroidism, with roughly 88% sensitivity and roughly 82% specificity in cross-validation and 80%/75% in testing.

The germline V gene (reference sequence) supplies CDR1 GTSNPN and CDR2 SVGIG. Cut back by 1 base and 1 base, the V and J ends lie 10 bases apart. Inclusive of the bounding cysteine and phenylalanine, the CDR3 is 14 residues long. Just the 42-base CDR3 DNA is kept, in frame starting at base 1. This clonotype was picked up a small number of times. Its cognate antigen has yet to be identified. Base qualities are not provided; no much larger clone lies one nucleotide away. Exclusion was applied to patients with uncontrolled infections, other autoimmune diseases, pregnancy or lactation. Clinical symptoms, serum thyroxine and TRAb, thyroid ultrasound, and orbital computed tomography formed the basis for the diagnoses. Total RNA was extracted with Trizol reagent, and quality was checked on an Agilent 2100 Bioanalyzer. Amplification of TCR beta CDR3 regions was carried out from RNA transcripts. The TCR CDR3 was subjected to a first round of RT-PCR using the HTBI primer set and the Qiagen OneStep RT-PCR kit. Libraries were constructed in a second round of multiplex PCR, after which size selection and purification were performed. The libraries were sequenced on an Illumina HiSeq2000 using paired-end 100 bp reads. The study's own analysis went as follows. Raw data were processed with SOAPnuke, discarding reads with adapters, uncalled bases, mean Phred below 15, or no exact constant-primer or identifier match. COPE v1.2.5 was used to merge the high-quality paired reads, and each unique nucleotide sequence was defined as a clonotype. Clonotypes were aligned to IMGT TRBV, TRBD and TRBJ reference segments using MiTCR v1.1. The analysis included only V-J combinations with a frequency above 0.0001, which together covered 99.2% of the repertoires. A TCS score was defined as the ratio between F50 (clonal expansion) and ExV (chaos), using BLOSUM62-based TCRdist between CDR3 peptides within each V-J. Welch's t-statistics and random forest reduced 450 to 600 V-J features to about 12, which were used in a naive Bayes classifier (R e1071). The similarity between thyroid and blood repertoires was quantified using the Morisita-Horn index. TCRdb itself trimmed the public reads at Q25 with fastp, ran MiXCR and retained productive beta chains. Entries are consolidated by CDR3 protein sequence, retaining the most common genes and DNA. TCRdb assigned the V and J calls; the authors' analysis was not used. The sample includes more than 500,000 distinct CDR3 sequences, with approximately 44% observed a single time. The leading ten clones occupy around 20% of the sample.

The sequencing input was peripheral blood or thyroid tissue (not recorded which). This TCR came from an adult woman with Graves' disease, either hyperthyroidism or ophthalmopathy (not recorded which). Here the chain combines TRBV30 and TRBJ1-1, with no confidently assigned D gene. CDR3 sequence: CAWSGLQTNTEAFF. The nucleotides are TGTGCCTGGAGTGGACTCCAGACGAACACTGAAGCTTTCTTT.